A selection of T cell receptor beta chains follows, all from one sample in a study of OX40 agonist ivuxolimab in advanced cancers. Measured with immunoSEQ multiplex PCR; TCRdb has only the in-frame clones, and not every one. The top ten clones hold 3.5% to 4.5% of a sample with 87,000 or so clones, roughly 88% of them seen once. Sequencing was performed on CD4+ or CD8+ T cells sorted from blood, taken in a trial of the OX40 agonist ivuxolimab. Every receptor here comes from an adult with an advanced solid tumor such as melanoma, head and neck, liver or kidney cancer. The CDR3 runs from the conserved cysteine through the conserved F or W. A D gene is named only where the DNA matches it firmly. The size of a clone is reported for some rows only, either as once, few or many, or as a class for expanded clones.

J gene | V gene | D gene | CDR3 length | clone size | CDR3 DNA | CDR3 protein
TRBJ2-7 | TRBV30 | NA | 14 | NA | TGTGCCTGGAGTGTACTGGGGCTCCATTACGAGCAGTACTTC | CAWSVLGLHYEQYF
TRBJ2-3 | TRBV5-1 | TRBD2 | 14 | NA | TGCGCCAGCAGCGAGGGAGGGAGTATAGATACGCAGTATTTT | CASSEGGSIDTQYF
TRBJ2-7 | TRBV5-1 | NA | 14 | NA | TGCGCCAGCAGCGACGGCGGTAGCTCCTACGAGCAGTACTTC | CASSDGGSSYEQYF
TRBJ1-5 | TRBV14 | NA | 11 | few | TGTGCCAGCAGCTCCCCCGTTCCCCAGCATTTT | CASSSPVPQHF
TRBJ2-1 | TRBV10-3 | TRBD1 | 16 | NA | TGTGCCATCAGTGACTCCCAGGGACAGGGGAATCATGAGCAGTTCTTC | CAISDSQGQGNHEQFF
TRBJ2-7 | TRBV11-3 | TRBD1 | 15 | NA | TGTGCCAGCAGCCCCTATGACAGGGGGCGGTACGAGCAGTACTTC | CASSPYDRGRYEQYF
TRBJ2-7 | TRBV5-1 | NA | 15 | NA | TGCGCCAGCAGCTTGGAGGCGGGGTTTCTCTCCGAGCAGTACTTC | CASSLEAGFLSEQYF
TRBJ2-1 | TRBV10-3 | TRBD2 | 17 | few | TGTGCCATCAGTGAGTCGTCGGGACTAGCGGGCTACAATGAGCAGTTCTTC | CAISESSGLAGYNEQFF
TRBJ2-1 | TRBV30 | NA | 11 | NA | TGTGCCTGGACGGATGGGCCCCAGGAGTTCTTC | CAWTDGPQEFF
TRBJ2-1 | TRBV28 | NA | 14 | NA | TGTGCCAGCAGCGTTACCGGGGGCCACAATGAGCAGTTCTTC | CASSVTGGHNEQFF
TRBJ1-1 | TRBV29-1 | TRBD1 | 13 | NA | TGCAGCGTTGGGGACAGGGCTGGCACTGAAGCTTTCTTT | CSVGDRAGTEAFF
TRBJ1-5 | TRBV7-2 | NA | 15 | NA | TGTGCCAGCAGCTTAGCAGGGCCGGGGTATCAGCCCCAGCATTTT | CASSLAGPGYQPQHF
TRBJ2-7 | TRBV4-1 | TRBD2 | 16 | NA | TGCGCCAGCAGCCAAGCTGGACTAGCGGGCTCCTACGAGCAGTACTTC | CASSQAGLAGSYEQYF
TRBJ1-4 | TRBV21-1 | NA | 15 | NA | TGTGCCAGCAGGAAAGGGAACACCTGTAATGAAAAACTGTTTTTT | CASRKGNTCNEKLFF
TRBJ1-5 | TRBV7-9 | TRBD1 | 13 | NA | TGTGCCAGCAGCTTGACAGGGGATCAGCCCCAGCATTTT | CASSLTGDQPQHF
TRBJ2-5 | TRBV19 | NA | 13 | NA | TGTGCCAGTAGTCTGGGCAGGGGTAGGACCCAGTACTTC | CASSLGRGRTQYF
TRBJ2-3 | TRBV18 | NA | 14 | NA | TGTGCCAGCTCACGCTTCTTAGAGTCAGATACGCAGTATTTT | CASSRFLESDTQYF
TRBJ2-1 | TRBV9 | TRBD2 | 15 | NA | TGTGCCAGCAGCGACGGACTAGCGGGTTACAATGAGCAGTTCTTC | CASSDGLAGYNEQFF
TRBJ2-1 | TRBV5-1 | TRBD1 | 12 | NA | TGCGCCAGCAGCGAAATCGGAGGGACAGGGTTCTTC | CASSEIGGTGFF
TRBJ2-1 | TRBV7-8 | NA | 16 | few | TGTGCCAGCAGCCCCCTACGCCCCGGGGTCTACAATGAGCAGTTCTTC | CASSPLRPGVYNEQFF
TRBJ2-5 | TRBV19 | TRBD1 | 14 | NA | TGTGCCAGTAGTATTAGACAGGGAGCAGAGACCCAGTACTTC | CASSIRQGAETQYF
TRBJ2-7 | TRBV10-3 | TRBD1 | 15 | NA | TGTGCCATCAGTTCCCCGGGACAGGGTTCCTACGAGCAGTACTTC | CAISSPGQGSYEQYF
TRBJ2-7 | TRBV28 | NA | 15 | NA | TGTGCCAGCAGTCTTGACGGACACGTTGGGTACGAGCAGTACTTC | CASSLDGHVGYEQYF
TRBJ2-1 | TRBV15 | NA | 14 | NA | TGTGCCACCAGCAAAGCGGAACTCTACAATGAGCAGTTCTTC | CATSKAELYNEQFF
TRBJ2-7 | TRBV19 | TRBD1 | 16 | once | TGTGCCAGTAGTGCCAGCCTGGACAGGGGGACCTACGAGCAGTACTTC | CASSASLDRGTYEQYF
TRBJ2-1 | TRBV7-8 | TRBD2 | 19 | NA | TGTGCCAGCAGCCACCCCGGGCTAGCGGGAGGGCCGGGCTACAATGAGCAGTTCTTC | CASSHPGLAGGPGYNEQFF
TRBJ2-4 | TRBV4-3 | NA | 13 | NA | TGCGCCAGCAGCCAAGACTTGTTTACAGTACAGTACTTC | CASSQDLFTVQYF
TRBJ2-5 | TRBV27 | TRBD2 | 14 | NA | TGTGCCAGCAGTTCTGGACTAGGTTTAGAGACCCAGTACTTC | CASSSGLGLETQYF
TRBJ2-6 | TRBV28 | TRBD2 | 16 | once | TGTGCCAGCTCTACGGCGGGGGACTCTGGGGCCAACGTCCTGACTTTC | CASSTAGDSGANVLTF
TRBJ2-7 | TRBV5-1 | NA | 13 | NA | TGCGCCAGCAGCTTAGCGGGTTCCTACGAGCAGTACTTC | CASSLAGSYEQYF
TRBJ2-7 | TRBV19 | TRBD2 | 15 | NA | TGTGCCAGTAGTCCTCTAGCGGGAGGGACCTACGAGCAGTACTTC | CASSPLAGGTYEQYF
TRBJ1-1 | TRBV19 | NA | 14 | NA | TGTGCCAGTAGTGAAAACACGGTCCACACTGAAGCTTTCTTT | CASSENTVHTEAFF
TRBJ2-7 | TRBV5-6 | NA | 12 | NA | TGTGCCAGCAGCTCATTCCTTTACGAGCAGTACTTC | CASSSFLYEQYF
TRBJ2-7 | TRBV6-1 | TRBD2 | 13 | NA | TGTGCCAGCAGTCTAGCGGGGGCCTACGAGCAGTACTTC | CASSLAGAYEQYF
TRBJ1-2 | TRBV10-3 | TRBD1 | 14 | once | TGTGCCATCAGTGAGTCGAGGGACAGGGATGGCTACACCTTC | CAISESRDRDGYTF
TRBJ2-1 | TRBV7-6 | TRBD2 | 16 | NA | TGTGCCAGCAGCTTTCTGGCGGGAGGCACCTACAATGAGCAGTTCTTC | CASSFLAGGTYNEQFF
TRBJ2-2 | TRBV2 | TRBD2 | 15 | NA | TGTGCCAGCAGTGTACTAGCGTCCAACACCGGGGAGCTGTTTTTT | CASSVLASNTGELFF
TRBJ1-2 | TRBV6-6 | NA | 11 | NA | TGTGCCAGCAGAACTGAGGACGGCTACACCTTC | CASRTEDGYTF
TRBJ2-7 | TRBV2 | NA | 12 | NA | TGTGCCAGCAGTGGGGGGTTTTACGAGCAGTACTTC | CASSGGFYEQYF
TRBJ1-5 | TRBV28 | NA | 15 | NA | TGTGCCAGCAGACGGGCCGGGGGTAGCAATCAGCCCCAGCATTTT | CASRRAGGSNQPQHF
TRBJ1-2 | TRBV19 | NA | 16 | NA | TGTGCCAGTAGTAACCCTCTGCGCAGATCTAACTATGGCTACACCTTC | CASSNPLRRSNYGYTF
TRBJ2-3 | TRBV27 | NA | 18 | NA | TGTGCCAGCAGTTTTGCAGGGGCCAGGGGGGGGAGCACAGATACGCAGTATTTT | CASSFAGARGGSTDTQYF
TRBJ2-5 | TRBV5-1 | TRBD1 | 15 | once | TGCGCCAGCAGCCTCGGGACAGGGGGCAGGGAGACCCAGTACTTC | CASSLGTGGRETQYF
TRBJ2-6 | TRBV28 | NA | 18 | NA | TGTGCCAGCAGTGGAAGATATGGGGTGGGCTTTGGGGCCAACGTCCTGACTTTC | CASSGRYGVGFGANVLTF
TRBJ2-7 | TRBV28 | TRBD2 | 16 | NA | TGTGCCAGCAGTTTGGGGGGGGTAGCGGGGCAGTGGGAGCAGTACTTC | CASSLGGVAGQWEQYF
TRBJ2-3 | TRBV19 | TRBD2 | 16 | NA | TGTGCCAGTAGTATAGGACTAGCGGGAGATACAGATACGCAGTATTTT | CASSIGLAGDTDTQYF
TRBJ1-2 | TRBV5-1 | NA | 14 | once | TGCGCCAGCAGCTTGGAACCGCTGAACTATGGCTACACCTTC | CASSLEPLNYGYTF
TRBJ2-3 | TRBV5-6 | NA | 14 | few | TGTGCCAGCAGCCCACCGGACAGCACAGATACGCAGTATTTT | CASSPPDSTDTQYF
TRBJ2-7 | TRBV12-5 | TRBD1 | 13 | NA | TGTGCTAGTGCCGGTTTACAGGGGAGCGAGCAGTACTTC | CASAGLQGSEQYF
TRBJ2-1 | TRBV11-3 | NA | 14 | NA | TGTGCCAGCCGTGGGGGGAGCTCCTACAATGAGCAGTTCTTC | CASRGGSSYNEQFF
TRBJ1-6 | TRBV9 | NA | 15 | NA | TGTGCCAGCAGCGTAGGTCAAGCCTTCAATTCACCCCTCCACTTT | CASSVGQAFNSPLHF
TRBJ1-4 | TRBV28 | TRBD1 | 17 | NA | TGTGCCAGCAGTTTGGTACAGGGGGCTGACTCTAATGAAAAACTGTTTTTT | CASSLVQGADSNEKLFF